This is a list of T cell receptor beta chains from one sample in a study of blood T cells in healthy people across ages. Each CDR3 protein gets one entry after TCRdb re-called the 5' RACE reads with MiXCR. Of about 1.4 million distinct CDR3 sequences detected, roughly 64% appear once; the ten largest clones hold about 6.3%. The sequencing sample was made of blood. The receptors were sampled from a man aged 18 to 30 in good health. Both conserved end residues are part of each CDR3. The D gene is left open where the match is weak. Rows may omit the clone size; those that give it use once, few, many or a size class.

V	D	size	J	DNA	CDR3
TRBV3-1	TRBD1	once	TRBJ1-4	TGTGCCAGCAGCCAGCTAAGGACAGGGAGGGCAGAAAAACTGTTTTTT	CASSQLRTGRAEKLFF
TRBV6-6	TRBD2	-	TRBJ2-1	TGTGCCAGCAGTTACTCGATCGGGACTAGTTATAATGAGCAGTTCTTC	CASSYSIGTSYNEQFF
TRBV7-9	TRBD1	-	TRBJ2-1	TGTGCCAGCAGCTTCCCGACAGGGAGCAGCGATGAGCAGTTCTTC	CASSFPTGSSDEQFF
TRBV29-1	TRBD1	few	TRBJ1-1	TGCAGCGTTCCTGACAGGGGGACTGAAGCTTTCTTT	CSVPDRGTEAFF
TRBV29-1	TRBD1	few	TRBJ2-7	TGCAGCGTGGCCCAACGGGACAGGGTTTTCAACGAGCAGTACTTC	CSVAQRDRVFNEQYF
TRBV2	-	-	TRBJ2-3	TGTGCCAGCCTGACAGCAGATACGCAGTATTTT	CASLTADTQYF
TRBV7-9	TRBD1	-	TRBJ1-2	TGTGCCAGCAGCTCACAGGGGGCGCAGGGCTACACCTTC	CASSSQGAQGYTF
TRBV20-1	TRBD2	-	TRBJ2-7	TGCAGTGCTCCCGGACTAGACTCCTTTTACGAGCAGTACTTC	CSAPGLDSFYEQYF
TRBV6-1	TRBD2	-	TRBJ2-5	TGTGCCAGCAGTGACGGACTAGCGGGACAAGAGACCCAGTACTTC	CASSDGLAGQETQYF
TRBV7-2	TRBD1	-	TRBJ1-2	TGTGCCAGCAGCGTAGTGGGACAGGGAAGTAACTATGGCTACACCTTC	CASSVVGQGSNYGYTF
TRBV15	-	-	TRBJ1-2	TGTGCCACCAGCAGAGATAAGGGTTTGGACTATGGCTACACCTTC	CATSRDKGLDYGYTF
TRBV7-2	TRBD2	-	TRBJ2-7	TGTGCCAGCAGCTTAGTTCAACTAGCGGGAGTTCCCTACGAGCAGTACTTC	CASSLVQLAGVPYEQYF
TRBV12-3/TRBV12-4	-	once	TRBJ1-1	TGTGCCAGCAGTGCTAATAGTCGTGAAGCTTTCTTT	CASSANSREAFF
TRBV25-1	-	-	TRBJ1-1	TGTGCCAGCAGTGCAGGGGATGAGATCACTGAAGCTTTCTTT	CASSAGDEITEAFF
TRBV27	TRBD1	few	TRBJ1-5	TGTGCCACCGGACAGGGGGCATACTTGCCCCAGCATTTT	CATGQGAYLPQHF
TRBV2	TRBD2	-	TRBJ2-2	TGTGCCAGCACAACCGGGGGGGTGAACGGGGAGCTGTTTTTT	CASTTGGVNGELFF
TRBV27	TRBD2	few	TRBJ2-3	TGTGCCATGACCCCGGGACTAGCGGGGGTAAAGCCGACAGATACGCAGTATTTT	CAMTPGLAGVKPTDTQYF
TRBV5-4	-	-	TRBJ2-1	TGTGCCAGCAGCCCCGGACTTCCCGCCCCGGGGATCTACAATGAGCAGTTCTTC	CASSPGLPAPGIYNEQFF
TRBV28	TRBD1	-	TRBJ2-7	TGTGCCAGCTGGAAGGGACAGGGGTCCTACGAGCAGTACTTC	CASWKGQGSYEQYF
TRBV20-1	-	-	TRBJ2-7	TGCAGTGCTAGGGGACCGTTCGGGGAGCAGTACTTC	CSARGPFGEQYF
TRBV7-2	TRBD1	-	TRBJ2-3	TGTGCCAGCGGATCTTGGGACAGTAGCACAGATACGCAGTATTTT	CASGSWDSSTDTQYF
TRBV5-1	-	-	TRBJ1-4	TGCGCCAGCAGCTGGCGCGGGGCGAACAATGAAAAACTGTTTTTT	CASSWRGANNEKLFF
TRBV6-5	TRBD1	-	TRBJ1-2	TGTGCCAGCAGTACACAGGGGATCGGCTATGGCTACACCTTC	CASSTQGIGYGYTF
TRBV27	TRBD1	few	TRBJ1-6	TGTGCCAGCAGTTTCATCAATACCGGGACAGGGGGCGCATCCTATAATTCACCCCTCCACTTT	CASSFINTGTGGASYNSPLHF
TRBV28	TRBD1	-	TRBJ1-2	TGTGCCAGCAGGGCGACAGGGGGCGCCGATGGCTACACCTTC	CASRATGGADGYTF
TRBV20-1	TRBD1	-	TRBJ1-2	TGCAGTGCTAGAGCCCCCGGGACAGCTTATGGCAACACCTTC	CSARAPGTAYGNTF
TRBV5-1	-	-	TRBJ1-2	TGCGCCAGCAGCCCTCTCCCCACCAACTATGGCTACACCTTC	CASSPLPTNYGYTF
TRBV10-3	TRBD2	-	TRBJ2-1	TGTGCCATCAGGGCTAGCGGGGGGTACAATGAGCAGTTCTTC	CAIRASGGYNEQFF
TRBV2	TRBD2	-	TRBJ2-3	TGTGCCAGCAGTGGTAATAGCGGGGGGTATGAGGGCACAGATACGCAGTATTTT	CASSGNSGGYEGTDTQYF
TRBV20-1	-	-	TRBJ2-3	TGCAGTGCTAGGAACCCGCATACGCAGTATTTT	CSARNPHTQYF
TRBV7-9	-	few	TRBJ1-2	TGTGCCAGCAGCTCTCCCTTCTCTACCAACTATGGCTACACCTTC	CASSSPFSTNYGYTF
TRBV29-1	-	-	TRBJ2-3	TGCAGCGTTGAAGGGAGACAGCTCACAGATACGCAGTATTTT	CSVEGRQLTDTQYF
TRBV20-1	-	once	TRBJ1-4	TGCAGTGCTAGGGGGCCAGGGCTGTTTTTT	CSARGPGLFF
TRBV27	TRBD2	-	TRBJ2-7	TGTGCCAGCAGTTTATCAACTAGCGGCAACTACGAGCAGTACTTC	CASSLSTSGNYEQYF
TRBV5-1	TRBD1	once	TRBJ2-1	TGCGCCAGCAGCACCGAAGGGACAGTCACCTACAATGAGCAGTTCTTC	CASSTEGTVTYNEQFF
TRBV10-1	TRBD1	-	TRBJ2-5	TGCGCCAGCAGTGAGTCCTCCGGACAGGACCAAGAGACCCAGTACTTC	CASSESSGQDQETQYF
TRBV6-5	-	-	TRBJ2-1	TGTGCCAGCGGACGGGACATCAGTTTCTCCTACAATGAGCAGTTCTTC	CASGRDISFSYNEQFF
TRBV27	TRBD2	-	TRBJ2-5	TGTGCCAGCAGTTTTGGGGTCCCGGGACTAGCGAACTACGTGCAGTACTTC	CASSFGVPGLANYVQYF
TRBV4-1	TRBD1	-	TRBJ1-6	TGCGCCAGCAGCCAATCCGGACAGGGAACGTTGCCACCCCTCCACTTT	CASSQSGQGTLPPLHF
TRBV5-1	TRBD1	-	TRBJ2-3	TGCGCCAGCAGCGCCACAGGGGGCGCAGATACGCAGTATTTT	CASSATGGADTQYF
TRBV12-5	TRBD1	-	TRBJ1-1	TGTGCTAGTGGTTTCGGACAGGGATTTCCTGAAGCTTTCTTT	CASGFGQGFPEAFF
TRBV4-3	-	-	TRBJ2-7	TGCGCCAGCTCCCGAGCGAGGTTCGGCGAGCAGTACTTC	CASSRARFGEQYF
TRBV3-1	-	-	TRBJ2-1	TGTGCCAGCAGCCAAGAACCGGGGCTGGGGTACAATGAGCAGTTCTTC	CASSQEPGLGYNEQFF
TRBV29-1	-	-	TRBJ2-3	TGCAGCGCCCTAGGTGCCTTTCTCACAGATACGCAGTATTTT	CSALGAFLTDTQYF
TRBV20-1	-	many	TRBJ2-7	TGCAGTGCTCAACCCCCTAGCACCTACGAGCAGTACTTC	CSAQPPSTYEQYF
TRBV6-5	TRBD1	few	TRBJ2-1	TGTGCCAGCAGATACGACAGGGATTCCTACAATGAGCAGTTCTTC	CASRYDRDSYNEQFF